The 8 T cell receptor beta chains in this list originate from one sample, sequenced in a study of T cell responses to AZD1222 COVID-19 vaccine. The method was immunoSEQ multiplex PCR; TCRdb's version includes in-frame clones alone and lacks a portion of them. The sample shows some 140,000 clones, nearly 90% of them seen only once. The sample was peripheral blood, taken 28 days after the second AZD1222 dose. Receptors originate from an adult who received the AZD1222 COVID-19 vaccine.

The chain uses TRBV11-3 and TRBJ1-1, with a tentative D call TRBD1 (5 bases). The ends were cut back, 5 bases at V and 1 base at J, with 11 bases in the middle. Per the germline V gene, CDR1 is SGHNT and CDR2 is YENEEA. This CDR3 is built from 14 residues. In DNA, the CDR3 is TGTGCCAGCAGCCCCAACACAGGGAACACTGAAGCTTTCTTT. Translated: CASSPNTGNTEAFF.

The CDR3 spells CASSETGGHQPQHF. CDR3 in DNA: TGTGCCAGCAGTGAGACAGGGGGCCATCAGCCCCAGCATTTT. J is TRBJ1-5 and V is TRBV6-1; 10 bases match TRBD1. The CDR3 extends over 14 amino acids. The germline V gene has CDR1 MNHNS and CDR2 SASEGT. V lost 3 bases, J lost 5 bases, and 1 base stayed unmatched.

In DNA form, the CDR3 reads TGTGCCATCAGTCTGGACGGTATAATGAACACTGAAGCTTTCTTT. Encoded protein: CAISLDGIMNTEAFF. This chain links TRBV10-3 with TRBJ1-1; D unclear. The CDR3 contains 15 residues. From germline, CDR1 is ENHRY and CDR2 SYGVKD. V was trimmed by 5 bases and J by 0 bases, leaving 13 bases between them.

This clone was counted a single time. The genes are TRBV6-5 and TRBJ1-2; D is uncertain. V gave up 4 bases and J gave up 4 bases, with 10 bases separating them. Germline V gene lookup returns CDR1 MNHEY and CDR2 SVGAGI. This CDR3 has 13 residues. The CDR3 sequence: CASSLGRTYGYTF. CDR3 DNA sequence: TGTGCCAGCAGTTTGGGCAGGACCTATGGCTACACCTTC.

This clone showed up just once. The rearrangement joins TRBV6-5 to TRBJ1-2; D is undetermined. V lost 5 bases, J lost 3 bases, and 16 bases lay in between. The CDR3 consists of 15 residues. CDR1 is MNHEY, CDR2 SVGAGI, per germline. The CDR3 here is CASSRVGWKHYGYTF. CDR3 in DNA: TGTGCCAGCAGTCGGGTCGGCTGGAAGCACTATGGCTACACCTTC.

This chain connects TRBV6-5 to TRBJ2-1; D uncertain. The V end was cut by 5 bases, the J end by 4 bases, with 12 bases between. Per germline, CDR1 MNHEY and CDR2 SVGAGI. The CDR3 spans 14 residues. CDR3 bases: TGTGCCAGCAGTCTAGTCCAACCTTACAATGAGCAGTTCTTC. It is translated as CASSLVQPYNEQFF.

The J gene is TRBJ2-1, the V gene TRBV18, with 12 bases identical to TRBD2. The CDR3 is 17 residues long. The V segment lost 2 bases and the J segment 5 bases; nucleotides outside the gene matches: 7. Germline V CDR1 and CDR2: KGHSH, LQKENI. CDR3 coding DNA: TGTGCCAGCTCACCAAGCCACCTAGCGGGGGGGGACAATGAGCAGTTCTTC. This codes for CASSPSHLAGGDNEQFF.

The chain couples TRBV5-6 to TRBJ1-1; possibly TRBD1 for D (6 bases). Per germline, CDR1 SGHDT and CDR2 YYEEEE. The CDR3 contains 12 residues. Trimming left V 2 bases short and J 7 bases short, with 9 bases between. CDR3: CASSLGGNEAFF. The CDR3 DNA sequence: TGTGCCAGCAGCTTAGGGGGAAATGAAGCTTTCTTT.